Presented here are 29 T cell receptor beta chains from one specimen sequenced in a study of radiotherapy plus CTLA-4 blockade in lung cancer. Sequencing was performed with immunoSEQ multiplex PCR; in TCRdb, only in-frame clones are kept and a portion is missing. The sample carries roughly 13,000 clones, approximately 87% recorded once. Source: peripheral blood, taken from a patient treated with radiotherapy plus ipilimumab. The receptors shown here come from a human donor with non-small cell lung cancer that progressed on radiotherapy plus ipilimumab. Some clones in this sample may be carry-over from other donors' samples.

The chain recombines TRBV19 with TRBJ2-1, with TRBD2 identical over 9 bases. The CDR3 covers 15 residues. The germline V gene encodes CDR1 LNHDA and CDR2 SQIVND (reference sequence). Trimming at V came to 4 bases and at J to 3 bases, leaving 4 bases not matched to a gene. CDR3 residues: CASSSRTSDYNEQFF. In DNA form, the CDR3 reads TGTGCCAGTAGTAGCCGGACTAGCGACTACAATGAGCAGTTCTTC.

V and J are TRBV6-6 and TRBJ2-1; 13 nucleotides agree with TRBD2. CDR3 length: 15 amino acids. Looked up from germline, CDR1 is MNHNY and CDR2 is SVGAGI (reference sequence). V shed 1 base and J 10 bases; nucleotides not matched to a gene: 4. In nucleotides, the CDR3 is TGTGCCAGCAGTTACTTGGGACTAGCGGGAAACGAGCAGTTCTTC. Its translation is CASSYLGLAGNEQFF.

The V and J genes are TRBV27 and TRBJ1-2; possibly TRBD1 for D (5 bases). CDR3 length equals 14 residues. Germline CDR1 is MNHEY and CDR2 is SMNVEV (reference sequence). V was clipped by 6 bases and J by 4 bases, with 15 bases between them. The DNA for the CDR3 is TGTGCCAGCAGCCCTCGGGGGGGGAGCTATGGCTACACCTTC. Encoded protein: CASSPRGGSYGYTF.

This clone was recorded only once. Here the CDR3 DNA reads TGTGCCAGCAGCTTAAGAGGACAGGGACGTCCCGACGAGCAGTACTTC. This sequence encodes CASSLRGQGRPDEQYF. The rearrangement links TRBV11-2 to TRBJ2-7, with 8 bases lining up with TRBD1. The V gene end was trimmed by 2 bases and the J gene end by 5 bases; junction bases not matched to a gene: 11. From germline, CDR1 is SGHAT and CDR2 FQNNGV. There are 16 residues in the CDR3.

The rearrangement uses TRBV29-1 and TRBJ1-2; D not resolved. Looked up from germline, CDR1 is SQVTM and CDR2 is ANQGSEA. V was trimmed by 3 bases and J by 3 bases, leaving 5 bases between them. The CDR3 contains 11 residues. DNA for the CDR3: TGCAGCGTTGAGGGCGACTATGGCTACACCTTC. Translation gives CSVEGDYGYTF.

J is TRBJ1-2 and V is TRBV2, with D perhaps matching TRBD1 (6 bases). The germline CDR1 and CDR2 sequences are SNHLY and FYNNEI. This CDR3 comprises 13 residues. Deletions cut 8 bases from V and 2 bases from J, with 12 bases between. Written as DNA, the CDR3 is TGTGCCAGCCGTCGGGACACAAACTATGGCTACACCTTC. It codes for CASRRDTNYGYTF.

The rearrangement uses TRBV4-1 and TRBJ2-3; 8 bases agree with TRBD1. Trimming cost V 6 bases and J 3 bases; bases outside gene matches: 11. The CDR3 is made up of 16 amino acids. Looked up from germline, CDR1 is MGHRA and CDR2 is YSYEKL. The CDR3 region is CASRAGQGVITDTQYF. The CDR3 coding sequence is TGCGCCAGCAGGGCCGGACAGGGAGTAATTACAGATACGCAGTATTTT.

This chain joins TRBV5-4 and TRBJ2-5; tentative D call: TRBD2 (6 bases). The V end was cut by 3 bases, the J end by 2 bases, with 8 bases between. Looked up from germline, CDR1 is SGHNT and CDR2 is YYREEE (reference sequence). This CDR3 is 13 amino acids long. CDR3 nucleotide sequence: TGTGCCAGCAGCTGGCGGGAACAAGAGACCCAGTACTTC. Protein: CASSWREQETQYF.

The chain employs TRBV5-6 and TRBJ2-2; D might be TRBD1 (5 bases). The ends were cut back, 3 bases at V and 5 bases at J, with 5 bases in the middle. The CDR3 spans 12 residues. CDR1 and CDR2 from the germline V gene are SGHDT and YYEEEE. CDR3 nucleotide sequence: TGTGCCAGCAGCTCAGGGACCGGGGAGCTGTTTTTT. As protein: CASSSGTGELFF. The variable domain in full, completed from reference TRBV5-6 and TRBJ2-2, reads DAGVTQSPTHLIKTRGQQVTLRCSPKSGHDTVSWYQQALGQGPQFIFQYYEEEERQRGNFPDRFSGHQFPNYSSELNVNALLLGDSALYLCASSSGTGELFFGEGSRLTVL.

This clone appeared a few times. The chain recombines TRBV30 with TRBJ1-1; no clear D gene. The CDR3 is made up of 13 amino acids. V lost 5 bases to trimming and J lost 0 bases, with 10 bases between them. Germline values: CDR1 GTSNPN, CDR2 SVGIG (reference sequence). The CDR3 bases are TGTGCCTGGCGAAAGAGGGTGAACACTGAAGCTTTCTTT. Its protein product is CAWRKRVNTEAFF.

J is TRBJ1-6 and V is TRBV7-6; maybe TRBD1 (5 bases). The germline V and J ends were trimmed by 5 bases and 5 bases, with 16 bases remaining between them. Looked up from germline, CDR1 is SGHVS and CDR2 is FNYEAQ. The CDR3 runs 16 residues. The DNA of the CDR3 is TGTGCCAGCAGCCTAGAGACAGCCGGCAATAATTCACCCCTCCACTTT. Its translation is CASSLETAGNNSPLHF.

This clone was seen a single time. The chain recombines TRBV7-6 with TRBJ1-6, with 7 bases matching TRBD1. The V and J ends lost 4 bases and 7 bases, in that order; junction bases with no gene match: 4. This CDR3 region has 14 residues. Germline lookup yields CDR1 SGHVS and CDR2 FNYEAQ. Written as DNA, the CDR3 is TGTGCCAGCAGCTGGGGGACAGCGAATTCACCCCTCCACTTT. It yields the protein CASSWGTANSPLHF.

The V call is TRBV5-4, the J call TRBJ2-5; no clear D. The V end lost 1 base, the J end lost 0 bases, and 7 bases lay between the germline ends. Germline V gene lookup returns CDR1 SGHNT and CDR2 YYREEE (reference sequence). The CDR3 has 14 amino acids. The CDR3 sequence is CASSLSRYQETQYF. As DNA, the CDR3 is TGTGCCAGCAGCTTGTCCAGGTACCAAGAGACCCAGTACTTC.

V and J are TRBV7-2 and TRBJ2-1, with 10 bases identical to TRBD2. The CDR3 is 18 residues long. Germline trimming cut 0 bases from V and 2 bases from J; bases unmatched to any gene: 7. Germline V gives CDR1 SGHTA, CDR2 FQGNSA. CDR3 sequence reads: CASSLAASGSFPYNEQFF. The CDR3 DNA sequence: TGTGCCAGCAGCTTAGCAGCTAGCGGGAGTTTCCCCTACAATGAGCAGTTCTTC.

The chain links TRBV9 to TRBJ2-3, with D possibly being TRBD2 (5 bases). The CDR3 consists of 14 residues. V lost 3 bases and J 5 bases, leaving 13 bases between the germline ends. Germline lookup yields CDR1 SGDLS and CDR2 YYNGEE. CDR3 sequence reads: CASSEFGERDTQYF. CDR3 DNA sequence: TGTGCCAGCAGCGAATTCGGGGAGAGAGATACGCAGTATTTT.

The chain joins TRBV27 to TRBJ2-3; 12 nucleotides align to TRBD2. V lost 7 bases to trimming and J lost 5 bases; unmatched junction nucleotides: 10. CDR1 is MNHEY, CDR2 SMNVEV, per germline (reference sequence). This CDR3 has 16 residues. CDR3 sequence reads: CASTPLAGGYIDTQYF. The CDR3 nucleotides are TGTGCCAGCACCCCCCTAGCGGGAGGGTACATAGATACGCAGTATTTT.

The chain combines TRBV11-2 with TRBJ2-1, with TRBD2 identical over 8 bases. With V trimmed by 3 bases and J by 4 bases, 5 bases remained unmatched. Per germline, CDR1 SGHAT and CDR2 FQNNGV. This CDR3 contains 15 residues. CDR3 loop: CASSFFAGGYNEQFF. As DNA, the CDR3 is TGTGCCAGCAGCTTTTTTGCGGGGGGTTACAATGAGCAGTTCTTC.

The chain recombines TRBV5-1 with TRBJ2-3, with 8 nucleotides matching TRBD2. The CDR3 length is 17 residues. With 1 base clipped from V and 3 bases from J, the junction kept 10 bases outside the gene matches. Germline-derived CDR1 and CDR2 are SGHRS and YFSETQ. The CDR3 loop reads CASSLRGGRIRTDTQYF. CDR3 in DNA: TGCGCCAGCAGCTTGAGGGGCGGGAGGATAAGAACAGATACGCAGTATTTT.

The V and J genes are TRBV19 and TRBJ2-7; D gene ambiguous. The germline V and J ends were trimmed by 1 base and 7 bases, with 20 bases remaining between them. This CDR3 is 16 amino acids long. The V gene's germline CDR1 is LNHDA and CDR2 SQIVND (reference sequence). In nucleotides, the CDR3 is TGTGCCAGTAGTATAGGGGCCATGCCCCACTTGGAAGAGCAGTACTTC. This encodes CASSIGAMPHLEEQYF.

The CDR3 DNA sequence: TGTGCCAGCAGCTCGACAGGGGTTAACACTGAAGCTTTCTTT. Amino acids: CASSSTGVNTEAFF. The V call is TRBV7-9, the J call TRBJ1-1, with 8 bases aligning to TRBD1. The J segment lost 2 bases and the V segment lost 4 bases, leaving 3 bases of the junction unmatched. The CDR3 runs 14 residues. Germline lookup yields CDR1 SEHNR and CDR2 FQNEAQ (reference sequence).

A single count supports this clone. This chain links TRBV11-2 with TRBJ2-7, with 10 bases identical to TRBD2. The CDR3 contains 18 residues. Germline V CDR1 and CDR2: SGHAT, FQNNGV. After removal of 3 bases from V and 1 base from J, the junction contained 12 bases not matched to a gene. CDR3 nucleotide sequence: TGTGCCAGCAGCTTCTCCCTGCTAGCGGGAGACGTATCCTACGAGCAGTACTTC. This translates into CASSFSLLAGDVSYEQYF.

The genes are TRBV4-3 and TRBJ2-1; D not certain. CDR1 is LGHNA and CDR2 is YSLEER in the germline V gene. V was cut by 0 bases and J by 3 bases, with 9 bases left in between. CDR3 size: 15 residues. CDR3 DNA sequence: TGCGCCAGCAGCCAAGATGCGGATAACTACAATGAGCAGTTCTTC. Its protein is CASSQDADNYNEQFF.

The chain has TRBV2 and TRBJ1-2, with 9 bases lining up with TRBD1. This CDR3 spans 13 amino acids. V dropped 8 bases and J dropped 5; count of bases not matched to a gene: 6. CDR1 is SNHLY and CDR2 is FYNNEI in the germline V gene. CDR3 DNA: TGTGCCAGCCCTAGACAGGGGGTATATGGCTACACCTTC. Translation: CASPRQGVYGYTF.

In this sample, this clone turned up a few times. This chain links TRBV10-3 with TRBJ2-2, with TRBD2 matching 10 bases. The CDR3 has 15 amino acids. Germline CDR1 is ENHRY and CDR2 is SYGVKD. The V gene end was trimmed by 6 bases and the J gene end by 1 base; junction bases not matched to a gene: 2. CDR3 nucleotide sequence: TGTGCCATCAGGAAGCGGGGGGGGAACACCGGGGAGCTGTTTTTT. Translated: CAIRKRGGNTGELFF.

The count of this clone is one. This sequence joins TRBV29-1 and TRBJ1-2, with 8 positions matching TRBD1. CDR1 and CDR2 (germline): SQVTM, ANQGSEA. The trim removed 6 bases at V and 3 bases at J, leaving 12 bases unmatched. This CDR3 is built from 15 residues. CDR3 loop: CSVGGWTGTYYGYTF. CDR3 DNA sequence: TGCAGCGTGGGTGGTTGGACAGGGACTTACTATGGCTACACCTTC.

Here the CDR3 DNA reads TGTGCCAGCAGCCCGGCTAGCGAATACGAGCAGTACTTC. Translation gives CASSPASEYEQYF. This chain connects TRBV6-5 to TRBJ2-7; D is possibly TRBD2 (6 bases). The CDR3 is made up of 13 amino acids. CDR1 is MNHEY, CDR2 SVGAGI, per germline. The V end was cut by 6 bases, the J end by 4 bases, with 13 bases between.

The V and J genes are TRBV7-2 and TRBJ2-2; 7 bases fit TRBD1. The trim removed 4 bases at V and 1 base at J, leaving 0 bases unmatched. CDR3 size: 14 residues. The V gene's germline CDR1 is SGHTA and CDR2 FQGNSA. CDR3 bases: TGTGCCAGCAGCTGGACAGGGAACACCGGGGAGCTGTTTTTT. This gives the protein CASSWTGNTGELFF.

CDR3: CASSLELPPNEKLFF. The CDR3 nucleotides are TGTGCCAGCAGCTTAGAGCTACCCCCGAATGAAAAACTGTTTTTT. The chain carries TRBV11-2 and TRBJ1-4; the D is unclear. The CDR3 is 15 amino acids. Germline V gene data show CDR1 as SGHAT and CDR2 as FQNNGV. Trimming took 0 bases from V and 5 from J, leaving 10 bases between them.

This chain uses TRBV5-1 with TRBJ2-1; 7 bases fit TRBD2. CDR1 is SGHRS, CDR2 YFSETQ, per germline. The trim removed 0 bases at V and 2 bases at J, leaving 2 bases unmatched. This CDR3 spans 15 amino acids. The CDR3 sequence is CASSLERGAYNEQFF. CDR3 nucleotides: TGCGCCAGCAGCTTGGAGCGGGGTGCCTACAATGAGCAGTTCTTC. The full variable domain, its missing parts supplied by reference TRBV5-1 and TRBJ2-1, is KAGVTQTPRYLIKTRGQQVTLSCSPISGHRSVSWYQQTPGQGLQFLFEYFSETQRNKGNFPGRFSGRQFSNSRSEMNVSTLELGDSALYLCASSLERGAYNEQFFGPGTRLTVL.